Following are 32 T cell receptor beta chains from one sample sequenced in a study of shared clonotypes between healthy human individuals. Profiled with immunoSEQ multiplex PCR; TCRdb holds only in-frame clones, not every one. The table has approximately 1,500,000 clones, about 96% seen once; the top ten hold roughly 1.1%. Specimen: naive CD4+ T cells sorted from blood. The subset was: CD45RA+ positively selected. These receptors all come from a man younger than 45 in good health.

Comments on this clone: Other DNA sequences within the sample encode an identical CDR3. The gene calls are TRBV19 and TRBJ2-7, with unresolved D. The CDR3 totals 13 residues. The germline gives CDR1 LNHDA, CDR2 SQIVND (reference sequence). Trimming removed 1 base at V and 3 bases at J, with 7 bases between. CDR3 amino acids: CASSIGTSYEQYF. The CDR3 nucleotides are TGTGCCAGTAGTATAGGAACCAGCTACGAGCAGTACTTC.

The chain uses TRBV19 and TRBJ1-5, with a tentative D call TRBD1 (6 bases). The CDR3 sequence is 13 residues long. V lost 3 bases, J lost 9 bases, and 12 bases lay in between. CDR1 and CDR2 (germline): LNHDA, SQIVND (reference sequence). The CDR3 loop is CASSIRGGGPQHF. CDR3 DNA: TGTGCCAGTAGTATCAGGGGTGGCGGGCCCCAGCATTTT.

Points on this clone: The same CDR3 also results from other DNA sequences found in this sample. The rearrangement uses TRBV20-1 and TRBJ2-7; D is perhaps TRBD1 (6 bases). Trimming removed 6 bases from V and 4 bases from J, with 10 bases in between. The length of the CDR3 is 11 residues. Germline CDR1 is DFQATT and CDR2 is SNEGSKA (reference sequence). The CDR3 region is CSARGGYEQYF. CDR3 DNA: TGCAGTGCGCGAGGGGGATACGAGCAGTACTTC.

The sample holds one count of this clone. CDR3 coding DNA: TGTGCCAGCACAGGCGGGAGGGCCCACGAGCAGTACTTC. This encodes CASTGGRAHEQYF. This sequence joins TRBV28 and TRBJ2-7, with 9 bases matching TRBD2. Germline trimming cut 7 bases from V and 5 bases from J; bases unmatched to any gene: 6. CDR1 MDHEN and CDR2 SYDVKM come from the germline V gene. This CDR3 is built from 13 residues.

This rearrangement joins TRBV6-1 to TRBJ2-1; D gene uncertain. The CDR3 totals 15 residues. Germline CDR1 is MNHNS and CDR2 is SASEGT. V shed 3 bases and J shed 6 bases, with 15 bases lying between them. CDR3 amino acids: CASSDLVAGGNEQFF. In nucleotides, the CDR3 is TGTGCCAGCAGTGACCTCGTGGCAGGCGGCAATGAGCAGTTCTTC.

The chain is built from TRBV29-1 and TRBJ2-3; 7 bases map to TRBD2. CDR3 length: 19 amino acids. Per germline, CDR1 SQVTM and CDR2 ANQGSEA. The trim removed 4 bases at V and 1 base at J, leaving 20 bases unmatched. The DNA for the CDR3 is TGCAGCGTTGTCGCCACAACGCGGGAGATAGTCGCTGGCACAGATACGCAGTATTTT. Encoded protein: CSVVATTREIVAGTDTQYF.

The rearrangement uses TRBV5-1 and TRBJ1-2; D uncertain. The length of the CDR3 is 15 residues. V dropped 0 bases and J dropped 3 bases, with 12 bases sitting between them. Germline V gene data show CDR1 as SGHRS and CDR2 as YFSETQ. For the CDR3, the DNA is TGCGCCAGCAGCTTGGCGCTGGGATTCGACTATGGCTACACCTTC. Amino acid sequence: CASSLALGFDYGYTF.

This chain connects TRBV2 to TRBJ1-3, with 7 bases lining up with TRBD1. The length of the CDR3 is 16 residues. The germline CDR1 and CDR2 sequences are SNHLY and FYNNEI. With 4 bases clipped from V and 4 bases from J, the junction kept 10 bases outside the gene matches. Written as DNA, the CDR3 is TGTGCCAGCAGTGGGGAAGGGGGCGGACCAGGAAACACCATATATTTT. Translating gives CASSGEGGGPGNTIYF. Drawing the rest from reference TRBV2 and TRBJ1-3, the complete variable domain is EPEVTQTPSHQVTQMGQEVILRCVPISNHLYFYWYRQILGQKVEFLVSFYNNEISEKSEIFDDQFSVERPDGSNFTLKIRSTKLEDSAMYFCASSGEGGGPGNTIYFGEGSWLTVV.

This clone was counted once. This chain links TRBV18 with TRBJ1-5, with D maybe TRBD1 (5 bases). The length of the CDR3 is 16 residues. The germline gives CDR1 KGHSH, CDR2 LQKENI. The V gene lost 8 bases and the J gene lost 2 bases, with 19 bases spanning the gap. The CDR3 spells CASARPGHRGNQPQHF. For the CDR3, the DNA is TGTGCCAGCGCCCGCCCAGGACACCGGGGCAATCAGCCCCAGCATTTT.

The chain couples TRBV7-2 to TRBJ2-2, with TRBD2 matching 10 bases. CDR3 size: 18 residues. Germline V gene lookup returns CDR1 SGHTA and CDR2 FQGNSA. The junction had 14 bases not matched to a gene; V was cut back by 5 bases and J by 5 bases. The CDR3 loop reads CASSLRLVAGGGTGELFF. The CDR3 bases are TGTGCCAGCAGCCTGCGGTTGGTAGCGGGAGGTGGTACCGGGGAGCTGTTTTTT.

The chain combines TRBV6-1 with TRBJ1-2; no reliable D call. Germline V gene sequence: CDR1 MNHNS, CDR2 SASEGT. The CDR3 contains 15 residues. The V and J ends lost 3 bases and 7 bases respectively, with 18 bases between them. The CDR3 here is CASSDFTLPRRGYTF. CDR3 nucleotide sequence: TGTGCCAGCAGTGATTTTACTCTTCCCCGCCGTGGCTACACCTTC.

The chain recombines TRBV2 with TRBJ1-5; the D is unclear. V was trimmed by 1 base and J by 5 bases, leaving 15 bases between them. The CDR3 is made up of 16 amino acids. Germline V lookup: CDR1 SNHLY, CDR2 FYNNEI. As DNA, the CDR3 is TGTGCCAGCAGTGAAGGGGGTAGGAGGGTTCATCAGCCCCAGCATTTT. Protein sequence: CASSEGGRRVHQPQHF.

J is TRBJ1-1 and V is TRBV19, with TRBD1 as a possible D gene (5 bases). Germline CDR1 LNHDA, CDR2 SQIVND (reference sequence). V shed 8 bases and J shed 0 bases, with 10 bases lying between them. This CDR3 spans 13 amino acids. Here the CDR3 DNA reads TGTGCCAGTGGGGCGGGAGTGAACACTGAAGCTTTCTTT. This codes for CASGAGVNTEAFF. Full variable domain (missing parts from reference TRBV19 and TRBJ1-1): DGGITQSPKYLFRKEGQNVTLSCEQNLNHDAMYWYRQDPGQGLRLIYYSQIVNDFQKGDIAEGYSVSREKKESFPLTVTSAQKNPTAFYLCASGAGVNTEAFFGQGTRLTVV.

The rearrangement joins TRBV15 to TRBJ2-3; no clear D. The V end was cut by 3 bases, the J end by 6 bases, with 10 bases between. The CDR3 contains 13 residues. Germline-derived CDR1 and CDR2 are LNHNV and YYDKDF (reference sequence). The CDR3 DNA reads TGTGCCACCAGCAGGATAGTGACGGATACGCAGTATTTT. Its translation is CATSRIVTDTQYF.

The chain uses TRBV9 and TRBJ2-1; D is undetermined. V was clipped by 0 bases and J by 10 bases, with 11 bases between them. The CDR3 spans 13 residues. Germline-derived CDR1 and CDR2 are SGDLS and YYNGEE. DNA of the CDR3: TGTGCCAGCAGCGTAGCCCTCTCCCTGGAGCAGTTCTTC. As protein: CASSVALSLEQFF.

The genes are TRBV29-1 and TRBJ2-7; 7 bases fit TRBD2. Germline V gene data show CDR1 as SQVTM and CDR2 as ANQGSEA. The ends lost 7 bases at V and 7 bases at J; junction bases unmatched: 22. The CDR3 spans 16 residues. CDR3 in amino acids: CSGDDVLGGGPWEQYF. CDR3 nucleotide sequence: TGCAGCGGGGACGACGTGTTGGGGGGAGGGCCTTGGGAGCAGTACTTC.

The genes are TRBV7-2 and TRBJ1-2; 10 positions match TRBD1. Looked up from germline, CDR1 is SGHTA and CDR2 is FQGNSA. Trimming took 3 bases from V and 4 from J; bases not matched to a gene: 2. This CDR3 region has 14 residues. CDR3 sequence reads: CASSFRTGGYGYTF. Here the CDR3 DNA reads TGTGCCAGCAGCTTTAGGACAGGGGGCTATGGCTACACCTTC.

As concerns this clone: Within the sample, other DNA sequences also encode this same CDR3. The rearrangement joins TRBV18 to TRBJ2-2; D is unresolved. V lost 6 bases and J 5 bases, leaving 4 bases between the germline ends. This CDR3 is built from 11 residues. Germline-derived CDR1 and CDR2 are KGHSH and LQKENI. The CDR3 here is CASSPTGELFF. For the CDR3, the DNA is TGTGCCAGCTCCCCTACCGGGGAGCTGTTTTTT.

The chain employs TRBV5-1 and TRBJ2-5, with unresolved D. V was cut by 3 bases and J by 5 bases, with 11 bases left in between. Germline CDR1 is SGHRS and CDR2 is YFSETQ. This CDR3 region has 13 residues. As DNA, the CDR3 is TGCGCCAGCAGCTACCCGCAGCTCGAGACCCAGTACTTC. As protein: CASSYPQLETQYF.

The V call is TRBV4-2, the J call TRBJ2-1, with 8 bases matching TRBD2. CDR1 is LGHNA and CDR2 is YNFKEQ in the germline V gene. V trimming: 1 base; J trimming: 6 bases; junction bases outside the gene matches: 8. There are 16 residues in the CDR3. The DNA for the CDR3 is TGTGCCAGCAGCCAAGGCGCGGGAGGAGTGCGCAATGAGCAGTTCTTC. It codes for CASSQGAGGVRNEQFF.

The chain carries TRBV28 and TRBJ2-1, with D maybe TRBD2 (5 bases). The CDR3 spans 15 residues. Germline assignment: CDR1 MDHEN and CDR2 SYDVKM. Trimming removed 5 bases at V and 2 bases at J, with 13 bases between. CDR3 nucleotide sequence: TGTGCCAGCAGTGCAGCTAGCCCCACCTACAATGAGCAGTTCTTC. Its translation: CASSAASPTYNEQFF.

This clone was seen a single time. The J gene is TRBJ2-7, the V gene TRBV5-1; 10 bases match TRBD1. Germline CDR1 reads SGHRS; CDR2 reads YFSETQ. This CDR3 spans 15 amino acids. Germline trimming cut 6 bases from V and 5 bases from J; bases unmatched to any gene: 11. The CDR3 is CASTKGGTGVDEQYF. Here the CDR3 DNA reads TGCGCCAGCACAAAGGGAGGGACAGGGGTAGACGAGCAGTACTTC.

The chain has TRBV5-4 and TRBJ2-5; 9 bases are a match to TRBD2. Germline V CDR1 and CDR2: SGHNT, YYREEE (reference sequence). Germline trimming cut 2 bases from V and 1 base from J; bases unmatched to any gene: 6. This CDR3 comprises 16 residues. The CDR3 nucleotides are TGTGCCAGCAGCTTCCCCACGGGACTAGCCCAAGAGACCCAGTACTTC. Protein product: CASSFPTGLAQETQYF.

J is TRBJ2-7 and V is TRBV29-1; D possibly corresponds to TRBD1 (5 bases). Germline loops: CDR1 SQVTM, CDR2 ANQGSEA. V lost 0 bases and J lost 1, with 10 bases in between. The CDR3 runs 14 residues. DNA of the CDR3: TGCAGCGTTGAAGATGGGGCAGGTTCCTACGAGCAGTACTTC. Amino acid sequence: CSVEDGAGSYEQYF.

The rearrangement joins TRBV6-5 to TRBJ2-1; 9 bases fit TRBD2. CDR1 is MNHEY, CDR2 SVGAGI, per germline. This CDR3 comprises 14 residues. V gave up 3 bases and J gave up 14 bases; unmatched junction bases: 11. CDR3 residues: CASSYRGTSRTEFF. DNA of the CDR3: TGTGCCAGCAGTTATAGGGGGACTAGCCGAACGGAGTTCTTC.

The CDR3 region is CACSGFNEKLFF. Written as DNA, the CDR3 is TGTGCCTGTTCAGGGTTCAATGAAAAACTGTTTTTT. V is TRBV30 and J is TRBJ1-4; D possibly corresponds to TRBD1 (5 bases). The CDR3 has 12 residues. Germline V gives CDR1 GTSNPN, CDR2 SVGIG (reference sequence). Trimming removed 6 bases from V and 5 bases from J, with 10 bases in between.

The CDR3 region is CASSLSGRQETQYF. CDR3 nucleotide sequence: TGTGCCAGCAGCTTATCGGGGCGCCAAGAGACCCAGTACTTC. This chain uses TRBV7-9 with TRBJ2-5; either TRBD1 or TRBD2 may supply D (5 bases each). The CDR3 sequence is 14 residues long. V was trimmed by 2 bases and J by 1 base, leaving 8 bases between them. CDR1 is SEHNR, CDR2 FQNEAQ, per germline (reference sequence).

The chain employs TRBV7-6 and TRBJ1-5; D is ambiguous. V lost 1 base, J lost 6 bases, and 13 bases lay in between. The V gene's germline CDR1 is SGHVS and CDR2 FNYEAQ. The CDR3 covers 15 residues. CDR3 nucleotides: TGTGCCAGCAGCTTAGAGGTGGGATTGGGTCAGCCCCAGCATTTT. Amino acid sequence: CASSLEVGLGQPQHF.

CDR3 sequence: CASSPPTGRNTGELFF. CDR3 nucleotides: TGTGCCAGCTCACCACCGACAGGGCGGAACACCGGGGAGCTGTTTTTT. This chain joins TRBV18 and TRBJ2-2; TRBD1 matches 7 bases. The germline CDR1 and CDR2 sequences are KGHSH and LQKENI. The CDR3 has 16 residues. V trimming: 0 bases; J trimming: 1 base; junction bases outside the gene matches: 2.

The gene calls are TRBV10-2 and TRBJ2-5; D gene ambiguous. CDR1 is WSHSY, CDR2 SAAADI, per germline. The CDR3 is made up of 12 amino acids. V gave up 6 bases and J gave up 0 bases, with 5 bases separating them. CDR3 sequence: CASSQNQETQYF. CDR3 in DNA: TGCGCCAGCAGCCAGAACCAAGAGACCCAGTACTTC.

The rearrangement links TRBV11-2 to TRBJ2-2, with 10 bases matching TRBD2. Germline CDR1 SGHAT, CDR2 FQNNGV. The J segment lost 4 bases and the V segment lost 2 bases, leaving 10 bases of the junction unmatched. The CDR3 runs to 18 residues. The CDR3 spells CASSLISRLAGVTGELFF. CDR3 DNA: TGTGCCAGCAGCTTAATAAGTCGCCTAGCGGGAGTCACCGGGGAGCTGTTTTTT.

This chain connects TRBV2 to TRBJ1-1; D might be TRBD1 (6 bases). V gave up 6 bases and J gave up 7 bases, with 24 bases separating them. The CDR3 loop spans 16 amino acids. Germline CDR1 and CDR2: SNHLY and FYNNEI. DNA for the CDR3: TGTGCCAGCAGGGTAGGCGGAAGGGCAGGGGATTTTGAAGCTTTCTTT. Its protein product is CASRVGGRAGDFEAFF.